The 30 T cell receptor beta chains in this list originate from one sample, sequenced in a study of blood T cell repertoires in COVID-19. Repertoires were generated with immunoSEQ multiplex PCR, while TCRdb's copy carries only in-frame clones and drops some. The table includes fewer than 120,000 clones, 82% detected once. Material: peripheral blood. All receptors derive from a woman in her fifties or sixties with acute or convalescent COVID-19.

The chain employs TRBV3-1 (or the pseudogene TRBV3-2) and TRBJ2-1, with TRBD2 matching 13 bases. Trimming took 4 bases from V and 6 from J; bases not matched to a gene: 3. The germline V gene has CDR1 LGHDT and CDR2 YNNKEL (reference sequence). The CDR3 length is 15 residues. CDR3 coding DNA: TGTGCCAGCAGCCCCGGACTAGCGGGGGTCAATGAGCAGTTCTTC. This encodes CASSPGLAGVNEQFF.

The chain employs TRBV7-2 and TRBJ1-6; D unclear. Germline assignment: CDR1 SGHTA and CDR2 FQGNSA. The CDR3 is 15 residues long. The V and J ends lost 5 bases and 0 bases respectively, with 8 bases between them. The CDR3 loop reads CASSRGSSYNSPLHF. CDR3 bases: TGTGCCAGCAGCAGAGGGAGCTCCTATAATTCACCCCTCCACTTT.

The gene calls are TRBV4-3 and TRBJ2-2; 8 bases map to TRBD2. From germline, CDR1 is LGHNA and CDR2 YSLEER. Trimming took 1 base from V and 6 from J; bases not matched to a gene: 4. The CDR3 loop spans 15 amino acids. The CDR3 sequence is CASSQVGGAAGELFF. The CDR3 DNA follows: TGCGCCAGCAGCCAAGTCGGGGGGGCCGCCGGGGAGCTGTTTTTT.

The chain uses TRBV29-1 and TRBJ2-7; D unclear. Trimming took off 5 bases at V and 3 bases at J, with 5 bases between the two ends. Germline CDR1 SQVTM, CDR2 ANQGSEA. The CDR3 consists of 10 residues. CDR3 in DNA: TGCAGCGTTTATAACTACGAGCAGTACTTC. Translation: CSVYNYEQYF.

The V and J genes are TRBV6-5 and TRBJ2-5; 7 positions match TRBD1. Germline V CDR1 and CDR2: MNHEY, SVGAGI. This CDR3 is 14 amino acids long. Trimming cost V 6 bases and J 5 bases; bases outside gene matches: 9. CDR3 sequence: CASRPRQGSETQYF. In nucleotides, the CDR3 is TGTGCCAGCAGGCCAAGACAGGGTTCCGAGACCCAGTACTTC.

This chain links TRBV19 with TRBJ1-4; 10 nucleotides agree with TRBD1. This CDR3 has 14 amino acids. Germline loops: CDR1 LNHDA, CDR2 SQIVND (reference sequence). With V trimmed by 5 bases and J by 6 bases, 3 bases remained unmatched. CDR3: CASSQGQGHEKLFF. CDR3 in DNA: TGTGCCAGTAGTCAGGGACAGGGGCATGAAAAACTGTTTTTT.

The CDR3 is CATAPGRAETQYF. CDR3 in DNA: TGTGCCACCGCACCAGGGAGGGCAGAGACCCAGTACTTC. The rearrangement uses TRBV24-1 and TRBJ2-5; 7 bases are shared with TRBD2. Germline CDR1 reads KGHDR; CDR2 reads SFDVKD. The ends lost 9 bases at V and 4 bases at J; junction bases unmatched: 7. This CDR3 contains 13 residues.

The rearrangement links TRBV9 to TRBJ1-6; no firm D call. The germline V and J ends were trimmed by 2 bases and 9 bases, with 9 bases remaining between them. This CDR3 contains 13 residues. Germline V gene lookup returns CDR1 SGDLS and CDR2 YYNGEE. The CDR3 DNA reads TGTGCCAGCAGCGTGGAGGCTTCTTCACCCCTCCACTTT. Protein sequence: CASSVEASSPLHF. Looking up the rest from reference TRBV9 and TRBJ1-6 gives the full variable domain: DSGVTQTPKHLITATGQRVTLRCSPRSGDLSVYWYQQSLDQGLQFLIQYYNGEERAKGNILERFSAQQFPDLHSELNLSSLELGDSALYFCASSVEASSPLHFGNGTRLTVT.

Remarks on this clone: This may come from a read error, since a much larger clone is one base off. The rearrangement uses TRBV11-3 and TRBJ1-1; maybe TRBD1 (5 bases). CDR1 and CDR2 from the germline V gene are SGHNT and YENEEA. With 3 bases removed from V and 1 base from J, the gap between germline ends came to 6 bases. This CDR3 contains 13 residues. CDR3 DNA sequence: TGTGCCAGCAGCTTCCAGGGGAACACTGAAGCTTTCTTT. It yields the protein CASSFQGNTEAFF.

CDR3 sequence: CASSQDRRAPRRDEQFF. In DNA, the CDR3 is TGCGCCAGCAGCCAGGACAGGAGGGCCCCCCGTCGGGATGAGCAGTTCTTC. V usage is TRBV4-1 and J usage is TRBJ2-1; D is perhaps TRBD1 (7 bases). The V and J ends lost 3 bases and 8 bases respectively, with 23 bases between them. Germline assignment: CDR1 MGHRA and CDR2 YSYEKL. CDR3 size: 17 residues.

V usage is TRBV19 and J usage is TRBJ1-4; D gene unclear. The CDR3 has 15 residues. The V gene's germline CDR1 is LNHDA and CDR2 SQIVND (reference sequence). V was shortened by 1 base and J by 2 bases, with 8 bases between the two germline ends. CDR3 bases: TGTGCCAGTAGTATAGGAGGGATGACTAATGAAAAACTGTTTTTT. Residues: CASSIGGMTNEKLFF.

DNA of the CDR3: TGTGCCAGCAGCCAAGGAACGACTAGTCGCGCAGATACGCAGTATTTT. It translates to CASSQGTTSRADTQYF. The rearrangement links TRBV3-1 (or the pseudogene TRBV3-2) to TRBJ2-3, with D perhaps matching TRBD2 (6 bases). The CDR3 extends over 16 amino acids. Germline CDR1 reads LGHDT; CDR2 reads YNNKEL (reference sequence). Trimming pared 1 base from V and 4 bases from J, leaving 15 bases between.

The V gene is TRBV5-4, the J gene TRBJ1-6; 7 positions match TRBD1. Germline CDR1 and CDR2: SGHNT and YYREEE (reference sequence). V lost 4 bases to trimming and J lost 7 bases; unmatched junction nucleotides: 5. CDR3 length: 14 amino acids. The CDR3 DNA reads TGTGCCAGCAGCACAGGGACAGAAAATTCACCCCTCCACTTT. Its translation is CASSTGTENSPLHF.

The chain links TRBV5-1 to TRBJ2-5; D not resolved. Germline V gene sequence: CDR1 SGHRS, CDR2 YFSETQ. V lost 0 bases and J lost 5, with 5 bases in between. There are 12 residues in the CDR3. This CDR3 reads CASSLARETQYF. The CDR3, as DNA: TGCGCCAGCAGCTTGGCCCGGGAGACCCAGTACTTC.

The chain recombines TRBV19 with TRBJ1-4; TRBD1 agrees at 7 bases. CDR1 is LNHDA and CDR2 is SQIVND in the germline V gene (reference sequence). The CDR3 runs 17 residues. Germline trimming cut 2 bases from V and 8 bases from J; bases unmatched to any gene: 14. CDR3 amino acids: CASSISSTGASREKLFF. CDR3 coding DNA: TGTGCCAGTAGTATATCCTCTACAGGGGCATCTCGGGAAAAACTGTTTTTT.

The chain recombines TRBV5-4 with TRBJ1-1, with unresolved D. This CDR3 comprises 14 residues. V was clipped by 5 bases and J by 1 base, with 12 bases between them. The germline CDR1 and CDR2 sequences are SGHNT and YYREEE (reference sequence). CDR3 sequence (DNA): TGTGCCAGCAGTTCAACAGTGTCGAACACTGAAGCTTTCTTT. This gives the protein CASSSTVSNTEAFF.

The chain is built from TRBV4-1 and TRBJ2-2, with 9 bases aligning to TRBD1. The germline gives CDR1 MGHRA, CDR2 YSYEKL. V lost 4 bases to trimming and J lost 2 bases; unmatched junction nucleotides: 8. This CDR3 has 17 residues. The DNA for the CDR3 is TGCGCCAGCAGCCCCTTCGGACAGGGGCGAAACACCGGGGAGCTGTTTTTT. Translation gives CASSPFGQGRNTGELFF.

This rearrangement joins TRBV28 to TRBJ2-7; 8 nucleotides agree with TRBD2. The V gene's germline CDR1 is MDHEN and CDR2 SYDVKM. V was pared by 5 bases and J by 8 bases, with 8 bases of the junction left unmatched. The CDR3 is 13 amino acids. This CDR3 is CASSPRRGGKQYF. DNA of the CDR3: TGTGCCAGCAGTCCCCGCCGGGGGGGTAAGCAGTACTTC.

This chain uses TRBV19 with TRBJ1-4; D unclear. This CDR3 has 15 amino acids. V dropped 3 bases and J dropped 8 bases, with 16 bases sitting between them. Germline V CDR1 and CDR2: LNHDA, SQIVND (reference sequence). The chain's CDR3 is CASSIFQAMGEKLFF. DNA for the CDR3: TGTGCCAGTAGTATTTTCCAGGCGATGGGCGAAAAACTGTTTTTT.

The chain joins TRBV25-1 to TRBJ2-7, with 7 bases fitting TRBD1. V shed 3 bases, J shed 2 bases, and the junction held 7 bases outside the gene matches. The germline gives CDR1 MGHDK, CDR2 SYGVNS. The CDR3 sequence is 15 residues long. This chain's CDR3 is CASSERGQYPYEQYF. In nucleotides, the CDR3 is TGTGCCAGCAGTGAGAGGGGGCAGTACCCCTACGAGCAGTACTTC.

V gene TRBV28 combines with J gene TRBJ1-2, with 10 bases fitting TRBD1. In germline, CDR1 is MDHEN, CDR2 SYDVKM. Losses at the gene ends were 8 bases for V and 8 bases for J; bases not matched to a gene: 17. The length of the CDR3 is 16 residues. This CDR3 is CASRSGTGVAAEGYTF. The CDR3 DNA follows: TGTGCCAGCCGCTCCGGGACAGGGGTGGCGGCGGAGGGCTACACCTTC.

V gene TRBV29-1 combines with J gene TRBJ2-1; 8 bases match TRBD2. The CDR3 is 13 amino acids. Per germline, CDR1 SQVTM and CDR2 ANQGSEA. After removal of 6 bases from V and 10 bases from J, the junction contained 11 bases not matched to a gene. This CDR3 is CSVVGGALGEQFF. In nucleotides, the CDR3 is TGCAGCGTCGTCGGGGGGGCTTTGGGGGAGCAGTTCTTC.

The CDR3 sequence is CSASRRQSGTEAFF. The CDR3 DNA reads TGCAGTGCTAGTAGGCGGCAGTCGGGAACTGAAGCTTTCTTT. V is TRBV20-1 and J is TRBJ1-1; D is unclear. The V gene's germline CDR1 is DFQATT and CDR2 SNEGSKA (reference sequence). Trimming cost V 3 bases and J 5 bases, with 16 bases left between them. The CDR3 covers 14 residues.

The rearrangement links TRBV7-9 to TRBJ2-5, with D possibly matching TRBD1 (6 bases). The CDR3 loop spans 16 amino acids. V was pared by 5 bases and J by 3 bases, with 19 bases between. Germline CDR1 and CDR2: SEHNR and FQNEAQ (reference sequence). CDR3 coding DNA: TGTGCCAGCAGCAAACTACAGGGTCCTATTAAAGAGACCCAGTACTTC. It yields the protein CASSKLQGPIKETQYF.

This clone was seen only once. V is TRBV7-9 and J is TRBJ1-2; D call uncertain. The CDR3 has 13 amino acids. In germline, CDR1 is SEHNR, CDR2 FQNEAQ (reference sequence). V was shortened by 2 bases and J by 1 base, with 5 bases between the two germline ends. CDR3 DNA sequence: TGTGCCAGCAGCTTAACAGTTAACTATGGCTACACCTTC. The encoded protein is CASSLTVNYGYTF.

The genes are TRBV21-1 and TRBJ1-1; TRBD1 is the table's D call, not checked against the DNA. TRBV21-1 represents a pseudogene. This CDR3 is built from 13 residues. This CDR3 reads CASTPGTGTEAFF. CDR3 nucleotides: TGTGCCAGCACTCCCGGGACAGGAACTGAAGCTTTCTTT.

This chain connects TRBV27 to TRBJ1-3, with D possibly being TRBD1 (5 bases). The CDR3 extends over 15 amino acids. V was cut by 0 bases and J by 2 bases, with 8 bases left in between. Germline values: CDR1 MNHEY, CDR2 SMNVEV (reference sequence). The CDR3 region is CASSLSRAPGNTIYF. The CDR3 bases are TGTGCCAGCAGTTTATCCAGGGCTCCTGGAAACACCATATATTTT.

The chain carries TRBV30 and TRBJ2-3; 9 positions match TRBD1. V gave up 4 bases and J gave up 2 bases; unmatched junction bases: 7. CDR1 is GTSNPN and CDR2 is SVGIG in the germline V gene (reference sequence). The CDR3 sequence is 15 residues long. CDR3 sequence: CAWNSDRGPTDTQYF. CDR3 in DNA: TGTGCCTGGAACTCGGACAGGGGTCCCACAGATACGCAGTATTTT.

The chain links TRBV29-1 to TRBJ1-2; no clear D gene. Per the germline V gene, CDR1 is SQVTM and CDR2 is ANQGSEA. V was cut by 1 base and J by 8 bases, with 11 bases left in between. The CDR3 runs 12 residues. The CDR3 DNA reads TGCAGCGTTGAAGGGTTAACGCAGGGCTACACCTTC. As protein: CSVEGLTQGYTF.

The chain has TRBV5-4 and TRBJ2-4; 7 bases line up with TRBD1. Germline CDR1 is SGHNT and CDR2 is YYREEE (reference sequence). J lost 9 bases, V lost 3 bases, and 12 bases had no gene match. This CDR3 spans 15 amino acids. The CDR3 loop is CASSSLTGRRGIQYF. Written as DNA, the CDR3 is TGTGCCAGCAGCTCCTTGACAGGGCGTCGAGGCATTCAGTACTTC.